This entry concerns a single T cell receptor beta chain. This record belongs to a study of blood T cell repertoires in COVID-19. The overall study: Acute and convalescent COVID-19 specimens originated in the United States, Italy and Spain. T cells, B-cell-depleted T cells, or PBMCs provided the cDNA or gDNA that served as material.

The germline gives CDR1 LNHNV, CDR2 YYDKDF (reference sequence). The CDR3 consists of 13 residues. Trimming took off 6 bases at V and 3 bases at J, with 8 bases between the two ends. Original processing notes: Amplification from reference gene primers served as the basis for estimated nucleated cell counts. Only in-frame clones appear in the TCRdb table, and some are missing; sequencing was by immunoSEQ multiplex PCR. The V and J calls and clone size were taken over from that table, and D and trimming were inferred from the DNA. The table includes approximately 270,000 clones, approximately 89% detected once.

The rearrangement uses TRBV15 and TRBJ2-2; unclear D gene. Sequencing input: peripheral blood. The receptor comes from a man aged 35 to 55 with active or convalescent COVID-19. The CDR3 DNA follows: TGTGCCACCAGAACTATATACACCGGGGAGCTGTTTTTT. Amino acids: CATRTIYTGELFF.